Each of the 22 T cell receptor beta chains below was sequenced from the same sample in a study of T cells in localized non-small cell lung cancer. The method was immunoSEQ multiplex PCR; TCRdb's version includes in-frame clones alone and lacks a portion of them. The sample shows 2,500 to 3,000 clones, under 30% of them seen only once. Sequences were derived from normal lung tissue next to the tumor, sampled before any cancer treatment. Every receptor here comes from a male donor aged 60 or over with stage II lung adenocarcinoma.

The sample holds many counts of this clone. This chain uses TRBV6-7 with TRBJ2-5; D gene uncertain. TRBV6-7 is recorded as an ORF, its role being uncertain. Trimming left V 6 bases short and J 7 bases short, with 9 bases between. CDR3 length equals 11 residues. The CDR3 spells CASRQLGTQYF. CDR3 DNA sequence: TGTGCCAGCAGACAACTTGGGACCCAGTACTTC.

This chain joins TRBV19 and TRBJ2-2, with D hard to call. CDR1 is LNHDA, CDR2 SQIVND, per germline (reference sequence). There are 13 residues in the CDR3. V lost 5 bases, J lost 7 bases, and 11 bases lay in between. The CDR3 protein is CASSPWGSGELFF. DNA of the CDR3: TGTGCCAGTAGTCCATGGGGAAGCGGGGAGCTGTTTTTT. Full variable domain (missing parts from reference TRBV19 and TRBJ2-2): DGGITQSPKYLFRKEGQNVTLSCEQNLNHDAMYWYRQDPGQGLRLIYYSQIVNDFQKGDIAEGYSVSREKKESFPLTVTSAQKNPTAFYLCASSPWGSGELFFGEGSRLTVL.

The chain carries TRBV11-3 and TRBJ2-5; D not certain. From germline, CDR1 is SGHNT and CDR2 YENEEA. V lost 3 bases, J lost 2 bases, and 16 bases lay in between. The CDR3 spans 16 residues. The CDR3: CASSLETFVEQETQYF. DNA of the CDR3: TGTGCCAGCAGCTTGGAGACGTTTGTAGAACAAGAGACCCAGTACTTC. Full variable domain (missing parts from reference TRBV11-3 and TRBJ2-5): EAGVVQSPRYKIIEKKQPVAFWCNPISGHNTLYWYLQNLGQGPELLIRYENEEAVDDSQLPKDRFSAERLKGVDSTLKIQPAELGDSAVYLCASSLETFVEQETQYFGPGTRLLVL.

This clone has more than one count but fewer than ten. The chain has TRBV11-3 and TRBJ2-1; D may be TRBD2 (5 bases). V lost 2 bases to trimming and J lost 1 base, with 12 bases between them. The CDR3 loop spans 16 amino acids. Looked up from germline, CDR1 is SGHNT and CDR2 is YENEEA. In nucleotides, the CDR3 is TGTGCCAGCAGCTTAATTTGGGAGCCTTCCTACAATGAGCAGTTCTTC. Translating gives CASSLIWEPSYNEQFF.

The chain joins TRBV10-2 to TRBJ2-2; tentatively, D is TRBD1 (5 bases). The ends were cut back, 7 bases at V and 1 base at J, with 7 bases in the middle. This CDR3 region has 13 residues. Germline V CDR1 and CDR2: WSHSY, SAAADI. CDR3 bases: TGCGCCAGCATTGGACAGAACACCGGGGAGCTGTTTTTT. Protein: CASIGQNTGELFF.

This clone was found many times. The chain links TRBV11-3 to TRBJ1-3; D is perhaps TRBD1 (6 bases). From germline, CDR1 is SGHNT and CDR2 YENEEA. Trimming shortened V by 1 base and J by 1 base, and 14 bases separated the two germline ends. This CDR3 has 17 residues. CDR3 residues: CASSLVDRRPSGNTIYF. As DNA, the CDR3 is TGTGCCAGCAGCTTAGTAGACAGGAGGCCATCTGGAAACACCATATATTTT.

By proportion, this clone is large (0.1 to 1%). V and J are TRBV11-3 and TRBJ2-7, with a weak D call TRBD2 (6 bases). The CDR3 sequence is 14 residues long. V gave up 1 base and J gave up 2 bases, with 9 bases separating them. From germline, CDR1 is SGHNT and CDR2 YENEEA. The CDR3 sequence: CASSLGGTAYEQYF. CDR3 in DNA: TGTGCCAGCAGCTTAGGCGGGACCGCCTACGAGCAGTACTTC.

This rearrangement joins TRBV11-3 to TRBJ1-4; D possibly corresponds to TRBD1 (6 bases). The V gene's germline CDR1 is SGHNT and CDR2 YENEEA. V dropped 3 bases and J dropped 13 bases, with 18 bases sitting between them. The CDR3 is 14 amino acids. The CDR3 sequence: CASSLVGGAEPLFF. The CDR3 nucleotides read TGTGCCAGCAGCTTGGTCGGGGGCGCGGAGCCACTGTTTTTT.

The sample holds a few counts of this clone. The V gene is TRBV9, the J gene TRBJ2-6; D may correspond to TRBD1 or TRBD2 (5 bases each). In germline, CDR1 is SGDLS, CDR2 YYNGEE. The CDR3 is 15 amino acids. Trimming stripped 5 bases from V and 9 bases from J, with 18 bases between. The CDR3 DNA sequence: TGTGCCAGCAGTGAAAGAACGGGGACCCTCAACGTCCTGACTTTC. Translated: CASSERTGTLNVLTF.

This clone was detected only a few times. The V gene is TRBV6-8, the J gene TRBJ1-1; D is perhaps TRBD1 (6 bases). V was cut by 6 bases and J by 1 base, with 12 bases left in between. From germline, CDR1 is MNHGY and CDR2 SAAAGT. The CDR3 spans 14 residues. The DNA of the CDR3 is TGTGCCAGCAGCCGCCGACAGGAGAACACTGAAGCTTTCTTT. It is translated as CASSRRQENTEAFF.

The CDR3 reads CATALTSGVFETQYF. CDR3 bases: TGTGCCACAGCCTTGACTAGCGGGGTGTTTGAGACCCAGTACTTC. The V call is TRBV19, the J call TRBJ2-5, with 11 nucleotides matching TRBD2. CDR1 and CDR2 (germline): LNHDA, SQIVND (reference sequence). Trimming at V came to 10 bases and at J to 5 bases, leaving 12 bases not matched to a gene. The CDR3 is 15 amino acids.

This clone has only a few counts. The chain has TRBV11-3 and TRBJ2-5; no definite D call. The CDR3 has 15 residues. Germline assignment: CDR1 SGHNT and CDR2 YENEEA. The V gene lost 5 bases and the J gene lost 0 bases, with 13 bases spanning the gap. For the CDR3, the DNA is TGTGCCAGCAGCCTAAACGGGCAGAACCAAGAGACCCAGTACTTC. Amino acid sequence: CASSLNGQNQETQYF.

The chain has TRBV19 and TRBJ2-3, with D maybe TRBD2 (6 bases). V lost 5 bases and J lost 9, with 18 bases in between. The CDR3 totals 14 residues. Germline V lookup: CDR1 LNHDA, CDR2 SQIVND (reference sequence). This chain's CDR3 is CASSPDWRGYTQYF. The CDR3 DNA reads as TGTGCCAGTAGTCCCGACTGGCGGGGTTACACGCAGTATTTT.

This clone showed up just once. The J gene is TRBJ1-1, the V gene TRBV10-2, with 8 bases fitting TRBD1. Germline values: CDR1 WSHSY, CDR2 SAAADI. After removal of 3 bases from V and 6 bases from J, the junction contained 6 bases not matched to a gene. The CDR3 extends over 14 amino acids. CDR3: CASSEVGQGAEAFF. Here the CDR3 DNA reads TGCGCCAGCAGTGAAGTAGGACAGGGCGCTGAAGCTTTCTTT.

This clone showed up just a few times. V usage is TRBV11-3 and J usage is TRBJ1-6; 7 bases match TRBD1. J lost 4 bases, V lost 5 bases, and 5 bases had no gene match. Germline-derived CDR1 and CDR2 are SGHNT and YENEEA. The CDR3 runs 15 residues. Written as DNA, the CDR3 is TGTGCCAGCAGCGCTGGGACAGCTTATAATTCACCCCTCCACTTT. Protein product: CASSAGTAYNSPLHF.

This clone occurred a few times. Here the CDR3 DNA reads TGTGCCAGCAGCGCTTCCCCTACAGGGGCTCTAAATGAAAAACTGTTTTTT. As protein: CASSASPTGALNEKLFF. The V gene is TRBV7-5, the J gene TRBJ1-4; TRBD1 is taken as the D call from the table, unchecked against the DNA. TRBV7-5 counts as a pseudogene. The CDR3 spans 17 residues.

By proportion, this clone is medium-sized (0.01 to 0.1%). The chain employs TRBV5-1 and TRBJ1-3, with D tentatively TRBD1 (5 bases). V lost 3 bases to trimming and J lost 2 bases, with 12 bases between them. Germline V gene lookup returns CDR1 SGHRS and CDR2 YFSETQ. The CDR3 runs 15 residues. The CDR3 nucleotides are TGCGCCAGCAGCTGGGGACCGGACCCTGGAAACACCATATATTTT. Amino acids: CASSWGPDPGNTIYF.

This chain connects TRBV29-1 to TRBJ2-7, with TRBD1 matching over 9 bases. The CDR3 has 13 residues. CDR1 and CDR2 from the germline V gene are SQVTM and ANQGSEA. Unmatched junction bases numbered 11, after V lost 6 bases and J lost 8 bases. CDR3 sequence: CSVGEPGQGKQYF. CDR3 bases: TGCAGCGTGGGAGAACCGGGACAGGGAAAGCAGTACTTC.

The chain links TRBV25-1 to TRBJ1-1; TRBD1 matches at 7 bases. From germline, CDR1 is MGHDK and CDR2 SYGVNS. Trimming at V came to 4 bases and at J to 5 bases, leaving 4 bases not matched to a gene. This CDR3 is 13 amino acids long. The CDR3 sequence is CASSARGQTEAFF. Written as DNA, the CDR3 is TGTGCCAGCAGTGCAAGGGGGCAAACTGAAGCTTTCTTT.

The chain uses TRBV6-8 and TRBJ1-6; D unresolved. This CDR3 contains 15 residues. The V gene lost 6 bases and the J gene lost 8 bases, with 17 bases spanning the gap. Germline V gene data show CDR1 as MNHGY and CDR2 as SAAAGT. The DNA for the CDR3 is TGTGCCAGCAGACTGGACCCGTTTGGTGATTCACCCCTCCACTTT. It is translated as CASRLDPFGDSPLHF.

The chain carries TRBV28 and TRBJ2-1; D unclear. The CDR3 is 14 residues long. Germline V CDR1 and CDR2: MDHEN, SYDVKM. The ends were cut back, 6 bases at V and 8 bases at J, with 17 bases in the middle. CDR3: CASRKGPANDEQFF. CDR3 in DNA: TGTGCCAGCAGGAAAGGACCCGCTAACGATGAGCAGTTCTTC.

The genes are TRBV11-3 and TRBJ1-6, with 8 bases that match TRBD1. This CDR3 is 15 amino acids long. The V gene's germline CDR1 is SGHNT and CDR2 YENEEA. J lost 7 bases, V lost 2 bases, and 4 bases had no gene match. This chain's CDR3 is CASSLPTGENSPLHF. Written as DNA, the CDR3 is TGTGCCAGCAGCTTACCGACAGGGGAAAATTCACCCCTCCACTTT.